Listed below are T cell receptor beta chains from one sample, sequenced in a study of human T cells and chemical hapten exposure. TCRdb re-derived calls from the RACE reads in MiXCR, one entry per CDR3 protein. The sample records about 84,000 distinct CDR3 sequences, 10% being singletons. The input for sequencing was whole blood, taken in connection with sensitization to the hapten diphenylcyclopropenone (DPC). The receptors derive from a woman between 50 and 59 years old with alopecia areata. Some clones in this sample may be carry-over from other donors' samples. Each CDR3 is given with its conserved first and last residue. Fields, in order: J gene, D gene, clone size, V gene, CDR3 protein, CDR3 DNA. D genes are given only for firm matches. Clone size, where shown, is once, few, many, or a class for clones that have expanded.

J gene: TRBJ2-1
D gene: NA
clone size: few
V gene: TRBV27
CDR3 protein: CASSRGGSGSNEQFF
CDR3 DNA: TGTGCCAGCAGTCGAGGGGGGTCCGGGAGCAATGAGCAGTTCTTC

J gene: TRBJ1-1
D gene: TRBD1
clone size: few
V gene: TRBV6-2/TRBV6-3
CDR3 protein: CASRTGVPEAFF
CDR3 DNA: TGTGCCAGCAGGACAGGGGTCCCTGAAGCTTTCTTT

J gene: TRBJ1-5
D gene: NA
clone size: NA
V gene: TRBV4-3
CDR3 protein: CASSQEGSNQPQHF
CDR3 DNA: TGCGCCAGCAGCCAAGAGGGCAGCAATCAGCCCCAGCATTTT

J gene: TRBJ1-5
D gene: NA
clone size: few
V gene: TRBV28
CDR3 protein: CASGLNNQPQHF
CDR3 DNA: TGTGCCAGCGGCCTAAACAATCAGCCCCAGCATTTT

J gene: TRBJ2-3
D gene: NA
clone size: NA
V gene: TRBV4-3
CDR3 protein: CASSLELADLKDTQYF
CDR3 DNA: TGCGCCAGCAGCTTGGAACTTGCGGATTTAAAGGATACGCAGTATTTT

J gene: TRBJ2-7
D gene: TRBD1
clone size: many
V gene: TRBV7-9
CDR3 protein: CASSPGQGAYEQYF
CDR3 DNA: TGTGCCAGCAGCCCGGGACAGGGGGCCTACGAGCAGTACTTC

J gene: TRBJ2-7
D gene: TRBD2
clone size: many
V gene: TRBV7-7
CDR3 protein: CASSLGSAGAGYEQYF
CDR3 DNA: TGTGCCAGCAGCTTAGGTTCGGCGGGAGCGGGATACGAGCAGTACTTC

J gene: TRBJ2-7
D gene: NA
clone size: NA
V gene: TRBV2
CDR3 protein: CASNWGKYEQYF
CDR3 DNA: TGTGCCAGCAACTGGGGAAAATACGAGCAGTACTTC

J gene: TRBJ2-1
D gene: TRBD2
clone size: NA
V gene: TRBV6-5
CDR3 protein: CASSSPRSGRSWNEQFF
CDR3 DNA: TGTGCCAGCAGTTCGCCTCGTAGCGGGAGATCTTGGAATGAGCAGTTCTTC

J gene: TRBJ2-2
D gene: NA
clone size: few
V gene: TRBV11-2
CDR3 protein: CASSRPRGTGELFF
CDR3 DNA: TGTGCCAGCAGCCGACCCAGGGGCACCGGGGAGCTGTTTTTT

J gene: TRBJ2-7
D gene: TRBD1
clone size: NA
V gene: TRBV18
CDR3 protein: CASSSQRTGDEQYF
CDR3 DNA: TGTGCCAGCTCATCACAGAGGACAGGGGATGAGCAGTACTTC

J gene: TRBJ2-3
D gene: TRBD2
clone size: many
V gene: TRBV18
CDR3 protein: CASSGLAGDTQYF
CDR3 DNA: TGTGCCAGCTCGGGACTAGCGGGAGATACGCAGTATTTT

J gene: TRBJ1-1
D gene: NA
clone size: NA
V gene: TRBV7-6
CDR3 protein: CASSLDARNTEAFF
CDR3 DNA: TGTGCCAGCAGCTTAGATGCCAGGAACACTGAAGCTTTCTTT